This TCR beta chain was captured by sequencing in a study of CD4 T cells in relation to SARS-CoV-2 and coronaviruses. Looking at the study overall: Of the patients, roughly eight were male, a few female, two Hispanic. Study-wide points: No crossreactivity against non-spike viral proteins was tested here. In around 67% of donors, memory CD4+ clonotypes crossrecognized SARS-CoV-2 and at least one common cold coronavirus spike.

Profiled with immunoSEQ multiplex PCR; TCRdb holds only in-frame clones, not every one. The sample holds tens of thousands of clones, under 80% seen once. Naive or memory CD4+ cells were cultured 1:1 with T cell-depleted PBMCs plus CEF. Germline values: CDR1 SGHNT, CDR2 YYREEE (reference sequence). The V and J ends lost 2 bases and 2 bases respectively, with 13 bases between them. The CDR3 loop spans 15 amino acids. Turning to this clone: Its cognate antigen is unknown.

The sequencing sample was made of memory CD4+ T cells from PBMCs, cultured in vitro. The TCR sequence derives from an adult with COVID-19. V usage is TRBV5-4 and J usage is TRBJ2-5, with D maybe TRBD2 (6 bases). Here the CDR3 DNA reads TGTGCCAGCAGCTTCTTAGACGGGAGACAAGAGACCCAGTACTTC. Translated: CASSFLDGRQETQYF.